Sequencing of this T cell receptor beta chain was carried out in a study of regulatory T cells in long-lasting Graves disease. There are many counts of this clonotype. In building TCR beta libraries, iRepertoire HTBI primers were used together with Arm-PCR of CDR3 regions. TCRdb reanalysed the multiplex PCR reads using MiXCR and keeps one entry per CDR3 protein. The table lists some 250,000 distinct CDR3 sequences, 18% of them singletons. Described time point: newly diagnosed GD, antithyroid drugs for less than 3 months. The authors made the TCR library using RNA they extracted from PBMCs. The CDR3 length is 15 residues. Unmatched junction bases numbered 4, after V lost 2 bases and J lost 3 bases. Germline assignment: CDR1 SEHNR and CDR2 FQNEAQ (reference sequence). Separately, the same data were catalogued under a study of T cells in Graves' hyperthyroidism and ophthalmopathy.

This sequence joins TRBV7-9 and TRBJ2-3; 8 nucleotides agree with TRBD2. This TCR derives from a young woman with Graves disease. The sample here was peripheral blood mononuclear cells (PBMCs), taken at new diagnosis, from a patient treated with antithyroid drugs. This CDR3 is CASSLSAGGTDTQYF. The CDR3 DNA is TGTGCCAGCAGCTTATCCGCGGGGGGTACAGATACGCAGTATTTT. Using reference TRBV7-9 and TRBJ2-3 for the parts outside the CDR3, the full variable domain is DTGVSQNPRHKITKRGQNVTFRCDPISEHNRLYWYRQTLGQGPEFLTYFQNEAQLEKSRLLSDRFSAERPKGSFSTLEIQRTEQGDSAMYLCASSLSAGGTDTQYFGPGTRLTVL.